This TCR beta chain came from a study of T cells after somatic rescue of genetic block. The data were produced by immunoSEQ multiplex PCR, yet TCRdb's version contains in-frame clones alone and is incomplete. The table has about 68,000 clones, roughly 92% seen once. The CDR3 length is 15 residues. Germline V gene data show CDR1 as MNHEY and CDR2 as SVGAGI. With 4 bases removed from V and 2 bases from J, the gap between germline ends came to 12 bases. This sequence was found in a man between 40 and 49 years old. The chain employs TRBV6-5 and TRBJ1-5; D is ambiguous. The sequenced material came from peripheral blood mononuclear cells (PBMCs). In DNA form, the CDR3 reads TGTGCCAGCAGTTCTGGAGGAGATGGCAATCAGCCCCAGCATTTT. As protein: CASSSGGDGNQPQHF.